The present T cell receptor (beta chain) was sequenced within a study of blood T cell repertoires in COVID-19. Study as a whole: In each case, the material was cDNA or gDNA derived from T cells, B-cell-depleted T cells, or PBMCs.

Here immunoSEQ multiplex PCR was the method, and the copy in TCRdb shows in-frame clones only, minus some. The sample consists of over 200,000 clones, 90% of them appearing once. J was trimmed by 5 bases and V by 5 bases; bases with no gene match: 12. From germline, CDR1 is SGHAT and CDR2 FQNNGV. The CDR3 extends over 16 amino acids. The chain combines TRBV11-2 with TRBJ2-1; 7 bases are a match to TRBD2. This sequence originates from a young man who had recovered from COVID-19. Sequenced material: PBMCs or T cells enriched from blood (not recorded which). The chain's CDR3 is CASSATIGGRDNEQFF. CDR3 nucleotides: TGTGCCAGCAGCGCCACTATCGGGGGGAGGGACAATGAGCAGTTCTTC.